The subject of this entry is one TCR beta chain. The target antigen is unknown. The CDR3 extends over 19 amino acids. Germline V CDR1 and CDR2: LNHNV, YYDKDF (reference sequence). V lost 4 bases and J lost 4, with 23 bases in between. The data belong to a study of blood T cells in healthy people across ages. At the level of the study: When template switching was applied, about one barcoded beta molecule was captured per two T cells.

The second PCR ran about 6 to 12 cycles with a sample-barcoded 5' primer and J-beta primers. Each cDNA molecule, via a template-switch adaptor with 12 random nucleotides, was tagged. Each CDR3 protein is one row after TCRdb ran MiXCR on the 5' RACE reads. The sample records about 1 million distinct CDR3 sequences, less than 50% being singletons. Points from the study as a whole: Unsorted PBMCs ruled out conclusive naive versus antigen-experienced comparison.

The chain links TRBV15 to TRBJ2-6; D possibly corresponds to TRBD1 (6 bases). This TCR was recovered from a woman aged 60-75 years in good health. Sample: blood. This chain's CDR3 is CATSTSYGGKPGGANVLTF. CDR3 bases: TGTGCCACCAGCACCTCGTATGGGGGCAAGCCAGGAGGGGCCAACGTCCTGACTTTC.